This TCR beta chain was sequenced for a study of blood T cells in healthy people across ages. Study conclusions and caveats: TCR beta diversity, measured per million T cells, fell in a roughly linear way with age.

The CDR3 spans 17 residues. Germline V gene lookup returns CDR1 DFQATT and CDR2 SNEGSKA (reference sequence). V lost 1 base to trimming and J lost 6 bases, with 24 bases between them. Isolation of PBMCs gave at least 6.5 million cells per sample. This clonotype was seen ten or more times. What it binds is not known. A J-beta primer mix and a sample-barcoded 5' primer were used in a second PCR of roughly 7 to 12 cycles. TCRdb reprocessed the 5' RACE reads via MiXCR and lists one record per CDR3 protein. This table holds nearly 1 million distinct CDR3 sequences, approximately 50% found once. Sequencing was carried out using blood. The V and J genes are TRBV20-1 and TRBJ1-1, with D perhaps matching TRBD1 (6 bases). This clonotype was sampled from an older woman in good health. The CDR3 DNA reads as TGCAGTGCTAGAGCGCCCGGGTTGAAGCCCGGGGGCGCTGAAGCTTTCTTT. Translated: CSARAPGLKPGGAEAFF.